In this sample, the clone carrying this T cell receptor beta chain turned up many times. Its antigen is not known. The data derive from a study of T cells in Graves' hyperthyroidism and ophthalmopathy. Looking at the study overall: Blood was drawn when the patient was first diagnosed and still untreated. Study results and limitations: It was a median about 6.5 months before onset that the model predicted ophthalmopathy. Most clonotypes that expanded in the thyroid above 0.001 also showed up in blood.

Orbital computed tomography and thyroid ultrasound, together with serum TRAb and thyroxine and clinical symptoms, were used for diagnoses. Amplified regions were TCR beta CDR3 sequences from RNA transcripts. When the TCR CDR3 underwent first-round RT-PCR, the HTBI primer set was used. Via MiXCR, TCRdb re-called the multiplex PCR reads, giving one row per CDR3 protein. The sample has a few hundred thousand distinct CDR3 sequences, 20% seen once. Trimming cost V 1 base and J 4 bases; bases outside gene matches: 8. Germline assignment: CDR1 MDHEN and CDR2 SYDVKM. This CDR3 is 17 amino acids long. This clonotype was obtained from a man between 18 and 35 years old with Graves' hyperthyroidism. The specimen sequenced was blood. V is TRBV28 and J is TRBJ1-2; 11 nucleotides match TRBD1. The DNA for the CDR3 is TGTGCCAGCAGTTTATTCTTCACGGGACAGGGGGGCTATGGCTACACCTTC. This translates into CASSLFFTGQGGYGYTF.